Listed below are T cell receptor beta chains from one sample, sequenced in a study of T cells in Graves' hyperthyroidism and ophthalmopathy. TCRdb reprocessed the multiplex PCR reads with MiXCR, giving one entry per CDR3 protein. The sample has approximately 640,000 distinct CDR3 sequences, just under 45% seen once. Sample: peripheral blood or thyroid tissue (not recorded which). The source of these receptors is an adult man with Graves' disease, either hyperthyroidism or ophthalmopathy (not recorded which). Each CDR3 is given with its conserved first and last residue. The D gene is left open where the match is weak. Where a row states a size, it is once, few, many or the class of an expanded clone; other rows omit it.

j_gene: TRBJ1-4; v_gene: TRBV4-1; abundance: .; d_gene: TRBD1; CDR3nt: TGCGCCAGCAGCCACTCCGGGACAGGGGGCAGTGAAAAACTGTTTTTT; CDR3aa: CASSHSGTGGSEKLFF
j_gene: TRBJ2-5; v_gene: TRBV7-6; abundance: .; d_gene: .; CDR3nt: TGTGCCAGCAGCCAGGACGGGAGTGAGACCCAGTACTTC; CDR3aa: CASSQDGSETQYF
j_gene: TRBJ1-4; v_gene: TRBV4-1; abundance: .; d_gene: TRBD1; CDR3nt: TGTGCCAGCAGCCAAGACAGACAGGGACGGTACGAAAAACTGTTTTTT; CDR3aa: CASSQDRQGRYEKLFF
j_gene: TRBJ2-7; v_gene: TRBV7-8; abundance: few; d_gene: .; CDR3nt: TGTGCCAGCAGCTACCAAGGGGACTTCAACTACGAGCAGTACTTC; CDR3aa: CASSYQGDFNYEQYF
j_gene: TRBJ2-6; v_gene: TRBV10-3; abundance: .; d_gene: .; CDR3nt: TGTGCCATCACCGACTCCGGGGCCAACGTCCTGACTTTC; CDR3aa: CAITDSGANVLTF
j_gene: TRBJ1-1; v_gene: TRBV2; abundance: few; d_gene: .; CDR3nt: TGTGCCAGCTTTAGAAGCGGGCGAGCTTTCTTT; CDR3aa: CASFRSGRAFF
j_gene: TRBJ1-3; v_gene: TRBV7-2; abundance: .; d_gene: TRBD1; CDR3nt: TGTGCCAGCAGCTTAGCGGGACAGGGGGGTGGAAACACCATATATTTT; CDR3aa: CASSLAGQGGGNTIYF
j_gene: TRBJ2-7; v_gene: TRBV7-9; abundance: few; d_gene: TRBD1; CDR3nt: TGTGCCAGCAGCCCGGACAGGAGTTACTCCTACGAGCAGTACTTC; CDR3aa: CASSPDRSYSYEQYF
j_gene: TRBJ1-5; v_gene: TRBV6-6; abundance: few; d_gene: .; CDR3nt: TGTGCCAGCAGTTACTCCGGGGACAGCAATCAGCCCCAGCATTTT; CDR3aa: CASSYSGDSNQPQHF
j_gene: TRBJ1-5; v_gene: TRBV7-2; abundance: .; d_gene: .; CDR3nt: TGTGCAGAAGGGTTGCCATTGTTCCGGGGCAATCAGCCCCAGCATTTT; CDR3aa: CAEGLPLFRGNQPQHF
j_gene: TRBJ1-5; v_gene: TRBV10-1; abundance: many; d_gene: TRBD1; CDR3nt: TGCGCCAGCAGTGAGCGGGGGACAGTTTATCAGCCCCAGCATTTT; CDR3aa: CASSERGTVYQPQHF
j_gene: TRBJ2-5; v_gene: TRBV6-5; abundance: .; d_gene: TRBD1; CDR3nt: TGTGCCAGCAGTTCAAGGTTGTCGCGGACAGGGGGCGCGGAGACCCAGTACTTC; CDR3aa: CASSSRLSRTGGAETQYF
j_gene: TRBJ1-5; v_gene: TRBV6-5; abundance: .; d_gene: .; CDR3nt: TGTGCCAGCAGCCAAGGTTATCAGCCCCAGCATTTT; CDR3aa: CASSQGYQPQHF
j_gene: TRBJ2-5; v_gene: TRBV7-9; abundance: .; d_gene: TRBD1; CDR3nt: TGTGCCAGCAGGACGACAGGGGCAGGACAAGAGACCCAGTACTTC; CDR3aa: CASRTTGAGQETQYF
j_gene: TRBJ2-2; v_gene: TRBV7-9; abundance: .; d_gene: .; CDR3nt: TGCGCCAGCAGCTCCTGGAACACCGGGGAGCTGTTTTTT; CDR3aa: CASSSWNTGELFF
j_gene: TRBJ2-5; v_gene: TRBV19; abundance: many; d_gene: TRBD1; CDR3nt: TGTGCCAGTAGACGGACAGGGTCAGAGACCCAGTACTTC; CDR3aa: CASRRTGSETQYF
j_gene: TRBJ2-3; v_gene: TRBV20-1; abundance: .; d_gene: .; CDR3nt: TGCAGTGCTAGTCGCGCCACAGATACGCAGTATTTT; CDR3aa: CSASRATDTQYF
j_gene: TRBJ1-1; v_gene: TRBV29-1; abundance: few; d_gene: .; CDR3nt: TGCAGCGCAAAAGTTCAGGTCGGCGGGGCTGAAGCTTTCTTT; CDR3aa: CSAKVQVGGAEAFF
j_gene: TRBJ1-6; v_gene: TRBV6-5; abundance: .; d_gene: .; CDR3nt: TGTGCCAGCAGTTACCCCCTGGGGAATTCACCCCTCCACTTT; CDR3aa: CASSYPLGNSPLHF
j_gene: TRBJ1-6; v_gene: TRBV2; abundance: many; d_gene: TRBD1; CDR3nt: TGTGCCAGCAGTGAGGGACAGGGGGTTTCACCCCTCCACTTT; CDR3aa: CASSEGQGVSPLHF
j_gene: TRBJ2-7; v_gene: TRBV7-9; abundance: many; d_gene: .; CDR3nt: TGTGCCAGCAGCTTAGGGCGGGACACCCTCTCCTACGAGCAGTACTTC; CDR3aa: CASSLGRDTLSYEQYF
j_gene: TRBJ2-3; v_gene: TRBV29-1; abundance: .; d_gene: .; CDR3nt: TGCAGCGTTGAGCTGTCGGGCGACAGCACAGATACGCAGTATTTT; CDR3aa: CSVELSGDSTDTQYF
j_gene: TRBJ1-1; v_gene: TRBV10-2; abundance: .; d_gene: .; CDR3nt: TGCGCCAGCAGAGACAATACAAACACTGAAGCTTTCTTT; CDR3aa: CASRDNTNTEAFF
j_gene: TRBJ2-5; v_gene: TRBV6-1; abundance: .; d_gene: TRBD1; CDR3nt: TGTGCCAGCGACCCAGACAGGGGGTTTGCTGAAGAGACCCAGTACTTC; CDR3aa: CASDPDRGFAEETQYF
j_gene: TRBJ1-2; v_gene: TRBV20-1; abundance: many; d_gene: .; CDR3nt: TGCAGTGCTAGAGACCCGGGTTATGGCTACACCTTC; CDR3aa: CSARDPGYGYTF
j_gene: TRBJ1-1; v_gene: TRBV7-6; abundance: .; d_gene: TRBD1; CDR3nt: TGTGCCAGCAGCGATCCGTCGGGGACAGGGTCGGGGGACACTGAAGCTTTCTTT; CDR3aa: CASSDPSGTGSGDTEAFF